The 22 T cell receptor beta chains given below trace back to one sample, sequenced in a study of T cell changes during pregnancy in multiple sclerosis. Libraries were prepared by immunoSEQ multiplex PCR; TCRdb keeps only in-frame clonotypes and omits some of them. The table includes around 64,000 clones, around 90% detected once. Specimen: CD4+ T cells from peripheral blood mononuclear cells, collected after pregnancy. The receptors were sampled from a female donor with multiple sclerosis, enrolled in a pregnancy study.

The CDR3 DNA reads as TGTGCCAGCAGTTTACAGGGGAGCACAGATACGCAGTATTTT. Translating gives CASSLQGSTDTQYF. The V gene is TRBV28, the J gene TRBJ2-3, with a tentative D call TRBD1 (6 bases). Trimming stripped 2 bases from V and 0 bases from J, with 6 bases between. CDR3 length equals 14 residues. The germline V gene has CDR1 MDHEN and CDR2 SYDVKM.

The rearrangement links TRBV5-5 to TRBJ2-5; 8 nucleotides agree with TRBD1. The CDR3 length is 19 residues. Per germline, CDR1 SGHKS and CDR2 YYEKEE (reference sequence). Trimming at V came to 0 bases and at J to 4 bases, leaving 17 bases not matched to a gene. Here the CDR3 reads CASSLDGLVSGGEGETQYF. DNA for the CDR3: TGTGCCAGCAGCTTGGATGGTCTGGTTTCAGGGGGCGAGGGAGAGACCCAGTACTTC.

The chain combines TRBV5-6 with TRBJ2-2; D gene unclear. Trimming removed 4 bases from V and 1 base from J, with 11 bases in between. Germline CDR1 SGHDT, CDR2 YYEEEE. The CDR3 has 15 residues. CDR3 sequence reads: CASSPLTENTGELFF. The CDR3 DNA is TGTGCCAGCAGCCCGCTGACTGAGAACACCGGGGAGCTGTTTTTT.

This rearrangement joins TRBV19 to TRBJ1-4; D may be TRBD1 (6 bases). V lost 5 bases, J lost 5 bases, and 12 bases lay in between. Germline values: CDR1 LNHDA, CDR2 SQIVND (reference sequence). The CDR3 is made up of 14 amino acids. CDR3 in amino acids: CASSPTGTNEKLFF. The CDR3 nucleotides read TGTGCCAGTAGTCCGACAGGTACCAATGAAAAACTGTTTTTT.

The rearrangement links TRBV6-5 to TRBJ1-4, with TRBD1 as a possible D gene (5 bases). Trimming removed 2 bases at V and 8 bases at J, with 15 bases between. The CDR3 runs to 15 residues. CDR1 is MNHEY, CDR2 SVGAGI, per germline. CDR3 sequence (DNA): TGTGCCAGCAGTTACGTGAAGGCGGGGCTCGAAAAACTGTTTTTT. It encodes CASSYVKAGLEKLFF.

The chain couples TRBV5-1 to TRBJ2-1; possibly TRBD2 for D (5 bases). CDR3 length: 12 residues. Germline V gene data show CDR1 as SGHRS and CDR2 as YFSETQ. Between the trimmed V and J ends, which lost 4 bases and 5 bases, there was a span of 7 bases. CDR3 sequence reads: CASSRDHNEQFF. The CDR3 DNA reads TGCGCCAGCAGCCGGGATCACAATGAGCAGTTCTTC. Variable domain in full (rest from reference TRBV5-1 and TRBJ2-1): KAGVTQTPRYLIKTRGQQVTLSCSPISGHRSVSWYQQTPGQGLQFLFEYFSETQRNKGNFPGRFSGRQFSNSRSEMNVSTLELGDSALYLCASSRDHNEQFFGPGTRLTVL.

This clone has just one count. The V gene is TRBV5-5, the J gene TRBJ1-5, with 9 bases that match TRBD1. This CDR3 is built from 16 residues. With V trimmed by 0 bases and J by 6 bases, 7 bases remained unmatched. The germline V gene has CDR1 SGHKS and CDR2 YYEKEE (reference sequence). The CDR3 spells CASSLEGTGTSQPQHF. The CDR3 coding sequence is TGTGCCAGCAGCTTGGAAGGGACAGGGACAAGTCAGCCCCAGCATTTT. Drawing the rest from reference TRBV5-5 and TRBJ1-5, the complete variable domain is DAGVTQSPTHLIKTRGQQVTLRCSPISGHKSVSWYQQVLGQGPQFIFQYYEKEERGRGNFPDRFSARQFPNYSSELNVNALLLGDSALYLCASSLEGTGTSQPQHFGDGTRLSIL.

The chain recombines TRBV7-3 with TRBJ1-3, with 10 positions matching TRBD1. The germline V gene has CDR1 SGHTA and CDR2 FQGTGA. This CDR3 contains 18 residues. V lost 3 bases and J lost 4; bases outside the gene matches: 12. CDR3 loop: CASSFDRGLPEKGNTIYF. The CDR3 nucleotides are TGTGCCAGCAGCTTCGACAGGGGGCTACCCGAAAAAGGAAACACCATATATTTT.

The V gene is TRBV27, the J gene TRBJ1-3; tentative D call: TRBD1 (6 bases). Per the germline V gene, CDR1 is MNHEY and CDR2 is SMNVEV (reference sequence). Trimming stripped 4 bases from V and 0 bases from J, with 10 bases between. The CDR3 is 15 amino acids. CDR3 sequence: CASSYTGSSGNTIYF. As DNA, the CDR3 is TGTGCCAGCAGTTATACAGGGTCCTCTGGAAACACCATATATTTT.

This clone has just a few counts. The junction and the germline gene differ at one end; a read error may be behind it. This chain's CDR3 is CATSTDYTEAFF. The CDR3 region has the DNA TGTGCCACCAGTACAGATTACACTGAAGCTTTCTTT. The chain uses TRBV2 and TRBJ1-1; D is ambiguous. The V gene's germline CDR1 is SNHLY and CDR2 FYNNEI. The CDR3 consists of 12 residues. Variable domain in full (rest from reference TRBV2 and TRBJ1-1): EPEVTQTPSHQVTQMGQEVILRCVPISNHLYFYWYRQILGQKVEFLVSFYNNEISEKSEIFDDQFSVERPDGSNFTLKIRSTKLEDSAMYFCATSTDYTEAFFGQGTRLTVV.

CDR3: CAANRGLNQPQHF. DNA of the CDR3: TGTGCCGCTAACAGGGGCCTTAATCAGCCCCAGCATTTT. The rearrangement uses TRBV2 and TRBJ1-5, with 7 bases matching TRBD1. Trimming took 11 bases from V and 4 from J; bases not matched to a gene: 8. In germline, CDR1 is SNHLY, CDR2 FYNNEI. CDR3 length equals 13 residues.

V and J are TRBV6-1 and TRBJ1-4, with D possibly matching TRBD1 (5 bases). The V end lost 3 bases, the J end lost 4 bases, and 9 bases lay between the germline ends. The CDR3 length is 14 residues. The germline CDR1 and CDR2 sequences are MNHNS and SASEGT. Here the CDR3 reads CASSERQFNEKLFF. CDR3 DNA: TGTGCCAGCAGTGAGAGACAGTTTAATGAAAAACTGTTTTTT.

This chain joins TRBV10-3 and TRBJ2-4; perhaps TRBD2 as D (5 bases). The CDR3 consists of 14 residues. V lost 2 bases to trimming and J lost 1 base, with 6 bases between them. The germline gives CDR1 ENHRY, CDR2 SYGVKD. The CDR3 here is CAISEPGAKNIQYF. Written as DNA, the CDR3 is TGTGCCATCAGTGAGCCGGGGGCCAAAAACATTCAGTACTTC.

This rearrangement joins TRBV5-4 to TRBJ2-3; D not resolved. Germline lookup yields CDR1 SGHNT and CDR2 YYREEE (reference sequence). CDR3 length: 15 residues. Trimming removed 3 bases at V and 3 bases at J, with 14 bases between. The CDR3 sequence: CASSSPADKTDTQYF. The CDR3 nucleotides are TGTGCCAGCAGCTCACCCGCCGACAAGACAGATACGCAGTATTTT.

This clone was recorded a few times. The chain joins TRBV2 to TRBJ1-3, with a weak D call TRBD1 (5 bases). CDR3 length: 15 residues. The V end was cut by 3 bases, the J end by 3 bases, with 12 bases between. CDR1 is SNHLY and CDR2 is FYNNEI in the germline V gene. The CDR3 loop is CASSDSGGIGNTIYF. CDR3 coding DNA: TGTGCCAGCAGTGATTCCGGGGGAATTGGAAACACCATATATTTT.

The DNA of the CDR3 is TGCAGCGTACAGGGGGCGGACTATGGCTACACCTTC. It codes for CSVQGADYGYTF. J is TRBJ1-2 and V is TRBV29-1, with 9 bases aligning to TRBD1. The germline CDR1 and CDR2 sequences are SQVTM and ANQGSEA. V lost 6 bases to trimming and J lost 3 bases; unmatched junction nucleotides: 2. The CDR3 consists of 12 residues. Full variable domain (remainder filled in from reference TRBV29-1 and TRBJ1-2): SAVISQKPSRDICQRGTSLTIQCQVDSQVTMMFWYRQQPGQSLTLIATANQGSEATYESGFVIDKFPISRPNLTFSTLTVSNMSPEDSSIYLCSVQGADYGYTFGSGTRLTVV.

The V gene is TRBV11-2, the J gene TRBJ2-1; D unclear. Trimming cost V 3 bases and J 5 bases, with 8 bases left between them. The CDR3 totals 13 residues. Looked up from germline, CDR1 is SGHAT and CDR2 is FQNNGV. As DNA, the CDR3 is TGTGCCAGCAGCTTTAATCGGGACAATGAGCAGTTCTTC. It codes for CASSFNRDNEQFF.

The CDR3 region is CASSINYFRELFF. As DNA, the CDR3 is TGTGCCAGTAGTATAAACTATTTTAGGGAGCTGTTTTTT. The chain recombines TRBV19 with TRBJ2-2, with D unresolved. CDR3 length: 13 amino acids. Trimming removed 2 bases from V and 9 bases from J, with 10 bases in between. Germline V gene lookup returns CDR1 LNHDA and CDR2 SQIVND (reference sequence).

The V call is TRBV9, the J call TRBJ2-2, with D possibly matching TRBD2 (6 bases). This CDR3 has 17 residues. Germline-derived CDR1 and CDR2 are SGDLS and YYNGEE. Trimming took 4 bases from V and 2 from J, leaving 18 bases between them. The CDR3 protein is CASSPLGGRGNTGELFF. In DNA form, the CDR3 reads TGTGCCAGCAGCCCTCTAGGAGGGCGGGGCAACACCGGGGAGCTGTTTTTT.

This sequence joins TRBV7-8 and TRBJ2-5; TRBD1 agrees at 12 bases. The length of the CDR3 is 15 residues. Per germline, CDR1 SGHVS and CDR2 FQNEAQ. Unmatched junction bases numbered 6, after V lost 5 bases and J lost 5 bases. CDR3 bases: TGTGCCAGCAGCACGGGACAGGGGGCCGGGGAGACCCAGTACTTC. Its translation: CASSTGQGAGETQYF. The full variable domain, with the rest looked up from reference TRBV7-8 and TRBJ2-5, is GAGVSQSPRYKVAKRGQDVALRCDPISGHVSLFWYQQALGQGPEFLTYFQNEAQLDKSGLPSDRFFAERPEGSVSTLKIQRTQQEDSAVYLCASSTGQGAGETQYFGPGTRLLVL.

This clone was found a few times. The rearrangement joins TRBV7-6 to TRBJ2-7; a weak D match, TRBD1 (6 bases). CDR1 is SGHVS and CDR2 is FNYEAQ in the germline V gene. V was shortened by 1 base and J by 2 bases, with 12 bases between the two germline ends. The CDR3 consists of 15 residues. CDR3 amino acids: CASSLEEGVTYEQYF. The DNA for the CDR3 is TGTGCCAGCAGCTTAGAAGAGGGGGTGACCTACGAGCAGTACTTC.

V and J are TRBV7-9 and TRBJ1-1, with D unclear. The germline V gene encodes CDR1 SEHNR and CDR2 FQNEAQ (reference sequence). Trimming stripped 0 bases from V and 7 bases from J, with 9 bases between. CDR3 length: 13 residues. CDR3 coding DNA: TGTGCCAGCAGCTTAGCGTCGAGGATTGAAGCTTTCTTT. Its translation is CASSLASRIEAFF.